This TCR beta chain was sequenced in a study of PD-L1 blockade in urothelial cancer. For the study at large: In the patient group, about 90% of the roughly 29 were males with bladder-origin urothelial cancer. Analysis of blood occurred 3 weeks (second dose) and 6 weeks after treatment start.

TCR analog templates of synthetic origin were spiked into each PCR. Measured with immunoSEQ multiplex PCR; TCRdb has only the in-frame clones, and not every one. The repertoire holds about 91,000 clones, with 70% to 90% as singletons. CDR1 and CDR2 (germline): PRHDT, FYEKMQ (reference sequence). The CDR3 is made up of 14 amino acids. After removal of 4 bases from V and 0 bases from J, the junction contained 1 base not matched to a gene. Time point: peripheral blood 6 weeks after treatment start. Patients were diagnosed with urothelial carcinoma, either locally advanced or metastatic. A single count supports this clone.

The chain recombines TRBV13 with TRBJ2-3; 7 positions match TRBD1. The sequence was obtained from a man aged 65 to 85 with urothelial cancer. Here the sequenced sample was PBMCs, taken around atezolizumab (anti-PD-L1) treatment. In nucleotides, the CDR3 is TGTGCCAGCAGCTACAGGGGTAGCACAGATACGCAGTATTTT. Its protein is CASSYRGSTDTQYF.